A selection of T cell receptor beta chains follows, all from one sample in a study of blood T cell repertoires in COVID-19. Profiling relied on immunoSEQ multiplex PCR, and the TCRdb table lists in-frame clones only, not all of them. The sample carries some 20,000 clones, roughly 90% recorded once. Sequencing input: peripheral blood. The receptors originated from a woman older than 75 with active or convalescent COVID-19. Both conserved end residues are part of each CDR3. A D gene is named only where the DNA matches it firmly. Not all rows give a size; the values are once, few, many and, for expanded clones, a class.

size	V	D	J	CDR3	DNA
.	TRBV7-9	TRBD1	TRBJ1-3	CASSLVGTGFRSGNTIYF	TGTGCCAGCAGCCTAGTCGGGACAGGGTTCCGCTCTGGAAACACCATATATTTT
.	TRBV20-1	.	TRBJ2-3	CSASRRGGTDTQYF	TGCAGTGCTAGTCGGCGCGGGGGCACAGATACGCAGTATTTT
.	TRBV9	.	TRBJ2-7	CASSVGVFAASYEQYF	TGTGCCAGCAGCGTAGGAGTTTTTGCTGCCTCCTACGAGCAGTACTTC
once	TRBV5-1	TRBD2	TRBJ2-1	CASSLGLAGYYNEQFF	TGCGCCAGCAGCTTGGGACTAGCGGGCTATTACAATGAGCAGTTCTTC
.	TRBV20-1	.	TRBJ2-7	CSASAGDLRAYEQYF	TGCAGTGCTAGTGCAGGGGACCTTCGAGCCTACGAGCAGTACTTC
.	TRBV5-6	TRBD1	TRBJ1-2	CASSSRTGYNGYTF	TGTGCCAGCAGCTCGAGGACAGGGTATAATGGCTACACCTTC
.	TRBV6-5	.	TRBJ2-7	CASQLEELSYEQYF	TGTGCCAGCCAACTGGAGGAACTCTCCTACGAGCAGTACTTC
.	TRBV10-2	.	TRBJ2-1	CASRFSGSYNEQFF	TGCGCCAGCAGGTTTTCAGGGTCCTACAATGAGCAGTTCTTC
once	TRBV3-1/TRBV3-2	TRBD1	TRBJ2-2	CASRRTGENTGELFF	TGTGCCAGCAGACGGACAGGGGAGAACACCGGGGAGCTGTTTTTT
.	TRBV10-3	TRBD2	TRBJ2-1	CAIRGTSGGPNEQFF	TGTGCCATCAGAGGGACTAGCGGGGGGCCGAATGAGCAGTTCTTC
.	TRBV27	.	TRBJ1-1	CASTTTEMNTEAFF	TGTGCCAGCACCACTACGGAAATGAACACTGAAGCTTTCTTT
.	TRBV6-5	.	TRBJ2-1	CATHSVYEQFF	TGTGCCACCCATAGCGTCTATGAGCAGTTCTTC
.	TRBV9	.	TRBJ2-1	CASSLEGQGGNEQFF	TGTGCCAGCAGCCTTGAGGGGCAGGGGGGCAATGAGCAGTTCTTC
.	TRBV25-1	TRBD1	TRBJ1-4	CASREDRGTNEKLFF	TGTGCCAGCAGAGAAGACAGGGGAACTAATGAAAAACTGTTTTTT
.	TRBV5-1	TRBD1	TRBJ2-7	CASSFVGTGTEQYF	TGCGCCAGCAGCTTTGTCGGGACAGGGACCGAGCAGTACTTC
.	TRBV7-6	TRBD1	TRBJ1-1	CASSLSRRGEAFF	TGTGCCAGCAGCTTGTCTCGCAGGGGGGAAGCTTTCTTT
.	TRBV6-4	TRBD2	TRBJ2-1	CASSTSGGGEQFF	TGTGCCAGCAGCACTAGCGGGGGGGGTGAGCAGTTCTTC
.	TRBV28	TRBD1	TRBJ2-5	CASRPTGGLETQYF	TGTGCCAGCAGGCCGACAGGGGGCTTAGAGACCCAGTACTTC
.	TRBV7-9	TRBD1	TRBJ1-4	CASRASGGEKLFF	TGTGCCAGCAGGGCGTCAGGGGGTGAAAAACTGTTTTTT
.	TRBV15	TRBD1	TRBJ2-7	CATSRNRGQGYEQYF	TGTGCCACCAGCAGAAACAGGGGCCAGGGCTACGAGCAGTACTTC
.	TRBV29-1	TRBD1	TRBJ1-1	CSVETGGWTEAFF	TGCAGCGTTGAAACAGGGGGCTGGACTGAAGCTTTCTTT
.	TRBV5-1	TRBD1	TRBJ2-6	CASSLPKGQAHSGANVLTF	TGCGCCAGCAGCTTGCCGAAGGGACAGGCGCACTCTGGGGCCAACGTCCTGACTTTC
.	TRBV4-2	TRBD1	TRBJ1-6	CASSQDRDRVGSPLHF	TGTGCCAGCAGCCAAGACCGGGACAGGGTAGGTTCACCCCTCCACTTT
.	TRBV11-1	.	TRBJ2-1	CASTTWGGADEQFF	TGTGCCAGCACCACGTGGGGGGGGGCTGATGAGCAGTTCTTC
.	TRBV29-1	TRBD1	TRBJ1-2	CSVEDLGTGLLRGYTF	TGCAGCGTTGAAGATCTGGGGACAGGGTTACTGCGAGGCTACACCTTC
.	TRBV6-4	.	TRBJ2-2	CASRLTGNTGELFF	TGTGCCAGCCGCTTGACAGGGAACACCGGGGAGCTGTTTTTT
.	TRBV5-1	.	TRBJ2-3	CASSLALVGYTDTQYF	TGCGCCAGCAGCTTGGCCCTGGTGGGCTACACAGATACGCAGTATTTT